This TCR beta chain was found in a study of beta chain features in type 1 diabetes. The study, taken as a whole, reports: Among all four CD4+ subsets, Type 1 diabetes patients had TCRB CDR3s that were moderately but significantly shorter.

What was sequenced were expressed TCRB transcripts, since all of the isolated RNA had been reverse transcribed. TCRdb's table, derived via immunoSEQ multiplex PCR, lists solely in-frame clones and lacks some. This table holds about 250,000 clones, 13% to 15% found once. This clone was counted between two and nine times. No antigen is known for it. Purity above 95% was achieved in all sorted populations. Sequencing was carried out using naive CD4+ T cells from blood. This clonotype was obtained from a middle-aged woman in good health.

The CDR3 nucleotides read TGTGCCAGCAGTGGACAGGGGCGCACAGATACGCAGTATTTT. Protein: CASSGQGRTDTQYF. V usage is TRBV2 and J usage is TRBJ2-3, with TRBD1 matching 8 bases. Germline-derived CDR1 and CDR2 are SNHLY and FYNNEI. V dropped 4 bases and J dropped 1; count of bases not matched to a gene: 1. CDR3 length: 14 residues.